Following are 25 T cell receptor beta chains from one sample sequenced in a study of blood T cell repertoires in COVID-19. Profiled with immunoSEQ multiplex PCR; TCRdb holds only in-frame clones, not every one. The sample carries over 200,000 clones, approximately 83% recorded once. The sequencing input was PBMCs or T cells enriched from blood (not recorded which). The source of these receptors is a woman aged 50 to 60 who had recovered from COVID-19.

In this sample, this clone turned up once. CDR3: CASSLILLFGGSNEQFF. In DNA form, the CDR3 reads TGTGCCAGCAGCTTAATCCTCCTATTCGGGGGGAGCAATGAGCAGTTCTTC. V usage is TRBV11-2 and J usage is TRBJ2-1; TRBD2 aligns across 7 bases. Unmatched junction bases numbered 13, after V lost 2 bases and J lost 6 bases. Per the germline V gene, CDR1 is SGHAT and CDR2 is FQNNGV. The CDR3 consists of 17 residues.

J is TRBJ2-1 and V is TRBV30, with D unresolved. The CDR3 totals 12 residues. The ends were cut back, 0 bases at V and 6 bases at J, with 6 bases in the middle. Looked up from germline, CDR1 is GTSNPN and CDR2 is SVGIG (reference sequence). The CDR3: CAWSVQFNEQFF. The DNA of the CDR3 is TGTGCCTGGAGTGTACAGTTCAATGAGCAGTTCTTC.

This rearrangement joins TRBV28 to TRBJ1-6, with a tentative D call TRBD1 (5 bases). Trimming left V 3 bases short and J 4 bases short, with 7 bases between. The CDR3 sequence is 14 residues long. Germline V CDR1 and CDR2: MDHEN, SYDVKM. CDR3 loop: CASSLTDYNSPLHF. CDR3 coding DNA: TGTGCCAGCAGTTTGACAGATTATAATTCACCCCTCCACTTT.

The chain carries TRBV5-4 and TRBJ2-7; tentatively, D is TRBD1 (6 bases). CDR1 and CDR2 from the germline V gene are SGHNT and YYREEE (reference sequence). This CDR3 has 16 residues. The V gene lost 4 bases and the J gene lost 0 bases, with 17 bases spanning the gap. The CDR3 region has the DNA TGTGCCAGCAGCCCCGACAGTACAGGGAACTCCTACGAGCAGTACTTC. It translates to CASSPDSTGNSYEQYF.

This clone was counted a few times. The chain links TRBV7-9 to TRBJ2-7; 13 bases line up with TRBD2. Trimming took 5 bases from V and 7 from J; bases not matched to a gene: 8. This CDR3 comprises 15 residues. Per the germline V gene, CDR1 is SEHNR and CDR2 is FQNEAQ (reference sequence). The CDR3 sequence: CASSQRTSGSTEQYF. DNA for the CDR3: TGTGCCAGCAGCCAGAGGACTAGCGGGAGCACAGAGCAGTACTTC.

The CDR3 loop is CASSRGSYNEQFF. The CDR3 DNA sequence: TGTGCCAGCAGCCGCGGATCCTACAATGAGCAGTTCTTC. This rearrangement joins TRBV7-9 to TRBJ2-1; no definite D call. V lost 5 bases and J 1 base, leaving 6 bases between the germline ends. The CDR3 extends over 13 amino acids. The germline V gene encodes CDR1 SEHNR and CDR2 FQNEAQ (reference sequence).

The V call is TRBV5-1, the J call TRBJ2-3, with 7 bases aligning to TRBD2. Germline loops: CDR1 SGHRS, CDR2 YFSETQ. The junction had 3 bases not matched to a gene; V was cut back by 2 bases and J by 3 bases. The CDR3 spans 14 residues. DNA of the CDR3: TGCGCCAGCAGCTTAGCGGGAATAACAGATACGCAGTATTTT. This translates into CASSLAGITDTQYF.

The chain carries TRBV28 and TRBJ1-5; D gene ambiguous. The CDR3 runs to 14 residues. Germline loops: CDR1 MDHEN, CDR2 SYDVKM. The V end lost 2 bases, the J end lost 6 bases, and 11 bases lay between the germline ends. CDR3 nucleotide sequence: TGTGCCAGCAGTTTAGAGCTTGTCGGTCAGCCCCAGCATTTT. Translated: CASSLELVGQPQHF. The whole variable domain, remainder taken from reference TRBV28 and TRBJ1-5, is DVKVTQSSRYLVKRTGEKVFLECVQDMDHENMFWYRQDPGLGLRLIYFSYDVKMKEKGDIPEGYSVSREKKERFSLILESASTNQTSMYLCASSLELVGQPQHFGDGTRLSIL.

V usage is TRBV7-3 and J usage is TRBJ1-1; D call uncertain. This CDR3 has 13 residues. Trimming stripped 0 bases from V and 3 bases from J, with 5 bases between. Germline CDR1 is SGHTA and CDR2 is FQGTGA. CDR3 sequence reads: CASSLTSYTEAFF. The DNA of the CDR3 is TGTGCCAGCAGCTTAACGAGTTACACTGAAGCTTTCTTT.

The genes are TRBV5-1 and TRBJ1-1; maybe TRBD1 (6 bases). In germline, CDR1 is SGHRS, CDR2 YFSETQ. V was trimmed by 2 bases and J by 0 bases, leaving 11 bases between them. This CDR3 comprises 15 residues. The CDR3 DNA reads TGCGCCAGCAGCTTCTGGACAGACATGAACACTGAAGCTTTCTTT. This translates into CASSFWTDMNTEAFF.

The chain combines TRBV5-4 with TRBJ1-4; the match to TRBD1 covers 9 bases. V shed 4 bases, J shed 6 bases, and the junction held 10 bases outside the gene matches. CDR1 and CDR2 (germline): SGHNT, YYREEE (reference sequence). This CDR3 is 16 amino acids long. The CDR3 sequence: CASSLTTGGAHEKLFF. The CDR3 bases are TGTGCCAGCAGCCTTACCACAGGGGGCGCGCATGAAAAACTGTTTTTT.

This clone was detected only a few times. The CDR3 bases are TGTGCCACTAACACTGAAGAGGGACTAGCGGGAGGGGACTACGAGCAGTACTTC. Translated, it gives CATNTEEGLAGGDYEQYF. The V and J genes are TRBV10-3 and TRBJ2-7, with TRBD2 matching 16 bases. In germline, CDR1 is ENHRY, CDR2 SYGVKD. This CDR3 comprises 18 residues. The V and J ends lost 10 bases and 3 bases, in that order; junction bases with no gene match: 15.

The chain couples TRBV7-5 to TRBJ2-2; whether TRBD2, the table's D call, matches the DNA was not checked. TRBV7-5 represents a pseudogene. The CDR3 is 16 amino acids. CDR3 in DNA: TGTGCCAGAAGCCTCCTTTGGCGGGAGTCCACCGGGGAGCTGTTTTTT. Its translation: CARSLLWRESTGELFF.

The chain is built from TRBV7-9 and TRBJ2-1; TRBD2 might be the D (5 bases). V lost 11 bases and J lost 5, with 10 bases in between. CDR3 length: 11 amino acids. Looked up from germline, CDR1 is SEHNR and CDR2 is FQNEAQ (reference sequence). The DNA for the CDR3 is TGTGCCGGGTGGGGAGACAATGAGCAGTTCTTC. The encoded protein is CAGWGDNEQFF.

This chain links TRBV15 with TRBJ2-1; 11 bases match TRBD2. V was pared by 3 bases and J by 4 bases, with 5 bases of the junction left unmatched. This CDR3 has 16 amino acids. Germline CDR1 reads LNHNV; CDR2 reads YYDKDF (reference sequence). The CDR3 loop reads CATSSLGTSGYNEQFF. In nucleotides, the CDR3 is TGTGCCACCAGCAGCCTCGGGACTAGCGGTTACAATGAGCAGTTCTTC.

The V call is TRBV13, the J call TRBJ2-7; 9 bases are shared with TRBD2. The CDR3 consists of 13 residues. With V trimmed by 1 base and J by 6 bases, 1 base remained unmatched. Germline CDR1 and CDR2: PRHDT and FYEKMQ (reference sequence). The CDR3 loop reads CASSLDSGSEQYF. The CDR3 coding sequence is TGTGCCAGCAGCTTAGATAGCGGGAGCGAGCAGTACTTC.

This chain uses TRBV30 with TRBJ2-3; perhaps TRBD2 as D (7 bases). The V end lost 6 bases, the J end lost 5 bases, and 18 bases lay between the germline ends. Germline V gene data show CDR1 as GTSNPN and CDR2 as SVGIG (reference sequence). The CDR3 length is 14 residues. The CDR3 protein is CACYRGALKDTQYF. In DNA form, the CDR3 reads TGTGCCTGTTATCGGGGGGCTTTGAAAGATACGCAGTATTTT.

The chain has TRBV18 and TRBJ1-5; tentatively, D is TRBD1 (6 bases). The V gene lost 3 bases and the J gene lost 6 bases, with 12 bases spanning the gap. The V gene's germline CDR1 is KGHSH and CDR2 LQKENI. The CDR3 covers 14 residues. The CDR3 bases are TGTGCCAGCTCACCTAGAGAACAGGGTCAGCCCCAGCATTTT. It translates to CASSPREQGQPQHF.

The chain carries TRBV30 and TRBJ1-5; a possible D gene is TRBD1 (6 bases). V was cut by 2 bases and J by 4 bases, with 12 bases left in between. The length of the CDR3 is 14 residues. The germline V gene encodes CDR1 GTSNPN and CDR2 SVGIG (reference sequence). The CDR3 reads CAWSPLRGNQPQHF. CDR3 in DNA: TGTGCCTGGAGTCCCCTCAGGGGAAATCAGCCCCAGCATTTT. The full variable domain, with the rest looked up from reference TRBV30 and TRBJ1-5, is SQTIHQWPATLVQPVGSPLSLECTVEGTSNPNLYWYRQAAGRGLQLLFYSVGIGQISSEVPQNLSASRPQDRQFILSSKKLLLSDSGFYLCAWSPLRGNQPQHFGDGTRLSIL.

J is TRBJ1-6 and V is TRBV2; D unclear. The V and J ends lost 8 bases and 0 bases respectively, with 8 bases between them. Looked up from germline, CDR1 is SNHLY and CDR2 is FYNNEI. The CDR3 runs to 14 residues. The chain's CDR3 is CASLQSSYNSPLHF. In DNA form, the CDR3 reads TGTGCCAGCCTACAGAGCTCCTATAATTCACCCCTCCACTTT.

The chain has TRBV24-1 and TRBJ2-5, with 8 bases that match TRBD2. J gave up 1 base and V 1 base, and 4 bases lay outside the gene matches. The CDR3 is 16 residues long. CDR1 KGHDR and CDR2 SFDVKD come from the germline V gene. The chain's CDR3 is CATSDFFGGGQETQYF. The CDR3 DNA follows: TGTGCCACCAGTGATTTTTTCGGGGGGGGCCAAGAGACCCAGTACTTC.

The chain employs TRBV7-9 and TRBJ2-7, with D possibly matching TRBD2 (6 bases). The CDR3 totals 16 residues. Germline loops: CDR1 SEHNR, CDR2 FQNEAQ (reference sequence). Trimming removed 4 bases at V and 1 base at J, with 17 bases between. In DNA, the CDR3 is TGTGCCAGCAGCTCAACTACGGGACTGAGGTCCTACGAGCAGTACTTC. The encoded protein is CASSSTTGLRSYEQYF.

V gene TRBV5-6 combines with J gene TRBJ1-3; D ambiguous. CDR3 length: 13 amino acids. The V gene's germline CDR1 is SGHDT and CDR2 YYEEEE. V lost 4 bases and J lost 0, with 5 bases in between. The chain's CDR3 is CASSPYSGNTIYF. CDR3 nucleotide sequence: TGTGCCAGCAGCCCGTACTCTGGAAACACCATATATTTT.

This clone was seen a handful of times. The chain carries TRBV9 and TRBJ1-5; D is possibly TRBD1 (5 bases). V lost 4 bases and J 4 bases, leaving 9 bases between the germline ends. Germline V gene sequence: CDR1 SGDLS, CDR2 YYNGEE. The CDR3 length is 13 residues. CDR3 DNA: TGTGCCAGCAGCCCCGACAGTAATCAGCCCCAGCATTTT. This translates into CASSPDSNQPQHF. The full variable domain, its missing parts supplied by reference TRBV9 and TRBJ1-5, is DSGVTQTPKHLITATGQRVTLRCSPRSGDLSVYWYQQSLDQGLQFLIQYYNGEERAKGNILERFSAQQFPDLHSELNLSSLELGDSALYFCASSPDSNQPQHFGDGTRLSIL.

J is TRBJ1-6 and V is TRBV27; D may be TRBD1 (6 bases). This CDR3 has 17 residues. The germline CDR1 and CDR2 sequences are MNHEY and SMNVEV (reference sequence). V lost 2 bases and J 7 bases, leaving 18 bases between the germline ends. The CDR3 protein is CASSLTRGLGSNSPLHF. CDR3 DNA: TGTGCCAGCAGTTTAACCAGGGGCTTGGGGTCGAATTCACCCCTCCACTTT.